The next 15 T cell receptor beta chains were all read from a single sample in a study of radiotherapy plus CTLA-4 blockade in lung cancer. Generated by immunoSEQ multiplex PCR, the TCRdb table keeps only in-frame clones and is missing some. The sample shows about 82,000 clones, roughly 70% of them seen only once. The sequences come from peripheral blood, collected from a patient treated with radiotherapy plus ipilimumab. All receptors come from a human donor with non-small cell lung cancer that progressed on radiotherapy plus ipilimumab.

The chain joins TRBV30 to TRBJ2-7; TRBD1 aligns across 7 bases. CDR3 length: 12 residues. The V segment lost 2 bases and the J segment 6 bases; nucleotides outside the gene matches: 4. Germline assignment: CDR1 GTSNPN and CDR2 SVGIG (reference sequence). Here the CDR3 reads CAWSYRTGEQYF. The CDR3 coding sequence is TGTGCCTGGAGTTACCGGACAGGCGAGCAGTACTTC.

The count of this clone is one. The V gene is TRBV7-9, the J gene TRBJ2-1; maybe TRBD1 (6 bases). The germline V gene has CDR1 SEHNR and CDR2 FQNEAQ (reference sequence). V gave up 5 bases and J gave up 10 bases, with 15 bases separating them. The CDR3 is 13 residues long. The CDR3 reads CASSRRTEQEQFF. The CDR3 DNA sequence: TGTGCCAGCAGCCGCAGGACAGAGCAGGAGCAGTTCTTC.

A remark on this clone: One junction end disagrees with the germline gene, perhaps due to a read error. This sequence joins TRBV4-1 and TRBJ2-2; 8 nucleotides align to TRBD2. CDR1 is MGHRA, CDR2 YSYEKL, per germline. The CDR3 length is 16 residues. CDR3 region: CASSKETSANTGELFF. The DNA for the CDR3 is TGCGCCAGCAGCAAAGAGACTAGCGCGAACACCGGGGAGCTGTTTTTT.

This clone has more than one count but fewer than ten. The CDR3 sequence is CATPHRYEQYF. CDR3 sequence (DNA): TGTGCCACCCCCCACCGTTACGAGCAGTACTTC. V usage is TRBV10-3 and J usage is TRBJ2-7; D remains unclear. The CDR3 runs 11 residues. The germline gives CDR1 ENHRY, CDR2 SYGVKD. Trimming cost V 10 bases and J 4 bases, with 11 bases left between them.

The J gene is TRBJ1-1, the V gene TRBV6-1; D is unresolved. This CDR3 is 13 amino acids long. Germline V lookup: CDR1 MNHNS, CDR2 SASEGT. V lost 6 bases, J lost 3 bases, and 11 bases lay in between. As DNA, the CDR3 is TGTGCCAGCAGCCTCGGGATGCACACTGAAGCTTTCTTT. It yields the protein CASSLGMHTEAFF.

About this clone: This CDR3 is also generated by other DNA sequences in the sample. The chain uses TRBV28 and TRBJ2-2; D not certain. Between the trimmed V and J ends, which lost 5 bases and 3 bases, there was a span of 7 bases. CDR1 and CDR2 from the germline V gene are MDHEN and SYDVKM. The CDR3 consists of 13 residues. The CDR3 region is CASSLGHTGELFF. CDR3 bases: TGTGCCAGCAGTCTTGGGCACACCGGGGAGCTGTTTTTT.

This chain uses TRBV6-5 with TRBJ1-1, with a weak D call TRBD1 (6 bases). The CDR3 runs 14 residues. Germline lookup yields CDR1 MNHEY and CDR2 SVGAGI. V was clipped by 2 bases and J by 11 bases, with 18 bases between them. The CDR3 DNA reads TGTGCCAGCAGTTACGCTGGGGGGGGCTTGCGGGCTTTCTTT. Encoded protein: CASSYAGGGLRAFF.

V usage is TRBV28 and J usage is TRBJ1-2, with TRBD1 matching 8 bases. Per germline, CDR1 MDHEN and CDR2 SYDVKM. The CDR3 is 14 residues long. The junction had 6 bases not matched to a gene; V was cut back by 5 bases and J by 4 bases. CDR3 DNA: TGTGCCAGCAGTCGATACGGGACAGGCTATGGCTACACCTTC. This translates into CASSRYGTGYGYTF.

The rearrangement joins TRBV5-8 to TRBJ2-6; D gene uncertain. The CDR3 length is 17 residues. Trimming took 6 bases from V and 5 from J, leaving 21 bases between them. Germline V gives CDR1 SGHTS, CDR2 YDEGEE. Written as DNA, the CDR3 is TGTGCCAGCAAGCAGTATCCCACACAAAGTCGGGCCAACGTCCTGACTTTC. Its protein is CASKQYPTQSRANVLTF.

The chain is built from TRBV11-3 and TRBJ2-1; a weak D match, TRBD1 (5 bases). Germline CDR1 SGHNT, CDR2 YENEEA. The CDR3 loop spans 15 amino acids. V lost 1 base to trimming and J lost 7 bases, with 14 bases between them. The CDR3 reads CASSLGGMDVNEQFF. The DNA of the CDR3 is TGTGCCAGCAGCTTAGGGGGCATGGATGTTAATGAGCAGTTCTTC.

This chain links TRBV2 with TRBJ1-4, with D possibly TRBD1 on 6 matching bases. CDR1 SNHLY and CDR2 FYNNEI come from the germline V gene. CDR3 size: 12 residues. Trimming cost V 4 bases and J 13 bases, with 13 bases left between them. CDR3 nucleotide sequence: TGTGCCAGCAGTGTTCAGGGGTATGGACTGTTTTTT. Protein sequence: CASSVQGYGLFF.

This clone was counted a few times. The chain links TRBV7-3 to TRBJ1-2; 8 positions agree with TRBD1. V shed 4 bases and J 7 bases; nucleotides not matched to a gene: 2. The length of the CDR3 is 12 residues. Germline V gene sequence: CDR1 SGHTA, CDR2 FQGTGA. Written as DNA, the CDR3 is TGTGCCAGCAGCTCGACAGGGGCTGGCTACACCTTC. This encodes CASSSTGAGYTF. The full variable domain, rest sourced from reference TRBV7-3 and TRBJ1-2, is GAGVSQTPSNKVTEKGKYVELRCDPISGHTALYWYRQSLGQGPEFLIYFQGTGAADDSGLPNDRFFAVRPEGSVSTLKIQRTERGDSAVYLCASSSTGAGYTFGSGTRLTVV.

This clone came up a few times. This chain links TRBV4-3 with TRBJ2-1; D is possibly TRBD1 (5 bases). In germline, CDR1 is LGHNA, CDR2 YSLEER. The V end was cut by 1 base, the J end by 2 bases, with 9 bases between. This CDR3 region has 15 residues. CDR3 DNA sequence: TGCGCCAGCAGCCAAGCTGGGGCAGCCTACAATGAGCAGTTCTTC. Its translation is CASSQAGAAYNEQFF.

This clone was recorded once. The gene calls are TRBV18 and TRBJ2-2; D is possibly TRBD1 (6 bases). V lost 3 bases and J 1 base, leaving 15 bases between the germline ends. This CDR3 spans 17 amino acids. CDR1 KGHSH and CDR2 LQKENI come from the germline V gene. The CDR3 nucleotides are TGTGCCAGCTCACCGGACAGTCTATGGGGGAACACCGGGGAGCTGTTTTTT. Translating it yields CASSPDSLWGNTGELFF.

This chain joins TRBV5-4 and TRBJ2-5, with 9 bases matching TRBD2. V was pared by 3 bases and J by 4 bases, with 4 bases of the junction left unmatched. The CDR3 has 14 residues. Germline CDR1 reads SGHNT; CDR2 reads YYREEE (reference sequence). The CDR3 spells CASSWGAGGETQYF. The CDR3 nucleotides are TGTGCCAGCAGCTGGGGAGCGGGGGGAGAGACCCAGTACTTC.